This T cell receptor (beta chain) emerged from a study of beta chain features in type 1 diabetes. Study in general: Patients and healthy donors were similar in age, gender and cell yields. Study observations and caveats: TCRB CDR3s from Type 1 diabetes patients were moderately but significantly shorter in all four CD4+ subsets. PCR might preferentially amplify shorter templates, equally in patients and controls.

TCRB transcripts that were expressed got sequenced, as all of the isolated RNA had been reverse transcribed. TCRdb keeps only in-frame clones here, not all; method: immunoSEQ multiplex PCR. Seen here are some 270,000 clones, roughly 13% observed once, and the top ten hold around 0.025%. The CDR3 consists of 12 residues. CDR1 and CDR2 from the germline V gene are MNHEY and SVGAGI. V was clipped by 10 bases and J by 2 bases; unmatched bases: 4. This clone was recorded a few times. What it recognizes is unknown. Cells sorted by CD45RO/CCR7/CD25/CD127/CD95/CD27 comprised CD4+ naive, central memory, regulatory and stem cell-like memory cells.

The sequence came from a middle-aged woman in good health. The source material was naive CD4+ T cells from blood. The chain recombines TRBV6-5 with TRBJ2-7, with 8 bases matching TRBD2. CDR3 residues: CAISGGTYEQYF. DNA for the CDR3: TGTGCCATCAGCGGGGGTACCTACGAGCAGTACTTC.